These T cell receptor beta chains were read from a single sample in a study of blood T cell repertoires in COVID-19. Sequenced by immunoSEQ multiplex PCR; TCRdb stores in-frame clones only, minus some. Here the sample spans some 83,000 clones, 81% being singletons. Sequencing input: peripheral blood. The receptors stem from a man older than 75 with acute or convalescent COVID-19. Each CDR3 is given with its conserved first and last residue. Fields, in order: V gene, D gene, clone size, J gene, CDR3 protein, CDR3 DNA. A D gene is named only where the DNA matches it firmly. Rows give clone size only sometimes, using once, few, many, or a class for an expanded clone.

TRBV6-1	-	-	TRBJ1-3	CASSEGHSGNTIYF	TGTGCCAGCAGTGAGGGGCACTCTGGAAACACCATATATTTT
TRBV2	-	-	TRBJ1-1	CASKSRSALNTEAFF	TGTGCCAGCAAAAGCCGGAGCGCCTTGAACACTGAAGCTTTCTTT
TRBV28	-	-	TRBJ2-1	CASSFKRGSYNEQFF	TGTGCCAGCAGTTTTAAGCGAGGTTCGTACAATGAGCAGTTCTTC
TRBV19	TRBD1	-	TRBJ2-2	CASSVTGVAGELFF	TGTGCCAGTAGTGTCACAGGGGTGGCCGGGGAGCTGTTTTTT
TRBV18	-	-	TRBJ1-6	CASSPRDMDNSPLHF	TGTGCCAGCTCACCGAGGGACATGGATAATTCACCCCTCCACTTT
TRBV5-1	TRBD1	-	TRBJ2-3	CASSPRSLRQGESNTQYF	TGCGCCAGCAGCCCCCGCAGCTTAAGACAGGGCGAGAGTAATACGCAGTATTTT
TRBV7-2	-	-	TRBJ2-3	CASSLVASVLSTDTQYF	TGTGCCAGCAGCTTAGTGGCTAGCGTATTAAGCACAGATACGCAGTATTTT
TRBV9	TRBD2	-	TRBJ2-3	CASSVGLAGGGADTQYF	TGTGCCAGCAGCGTAGGGCTAGCGGGAGGAGGGGCAGATACGCAGTATTTT
TRBV18	TRBD1	once	TRBJ1-1	CASSPGQASNTEAFF	TGTGCCAGCTCCCCGGGACAGGCCTCGAACACTGAAGCTTTCTTT
TRBV5-6	-	-	TRBJ2-7	CASSLGGGYAEQYF	TGTGCCAGCAGCTTGGGCGGAGGGTACGCCGAGCAGTACTTC
TRBV10-3	TRBD2	-	TRBJ2-2	CAISEPLSGMYTGELFF	TGTGCCATCAGTGAACCCCTTAGCGGGATGTACACCGGGGAGCTGTTTTTT
TRBV20-1	-	-	TRBJ2-5	CSAKKGAQYF	TGCAGTGCTAAGAAGGGGGCCCAGTACTTC
TRBV6-1	TRBD1	few	TRBJ1-3	CASSESGQEDTIYF	TGTGCCAGCAGTGAGTCAGGACAGGAGGACACCATATATTTT
TRBV27	-	few	TRBJ1-2	CASSLYPSGGNYGYTF	TGTGCCAGCAGTTTATACCCCTCAGGAGGGAACTATGGCTACACCTTC
TRBV7-9	-	-	TRBJ2-2	CASSLAAHVRGELFF	TGTGCCAGCAGCTTAGCAGCGCACGTGCGCGGGGAGCTGTTTTTT
TRBV29-1	TRBD1	few	TRBJ1-1	CSVEEPTGANTEAFF	TGCAGCGTTGAAGAACCGACAGGGGCGAACACTGAAGCTTTCTTT
TRBV12-3/TRBV12-4	-	-	TRBJ1-1	CASSFTGNKAFF	TGTGCCAGCAGTTTCACAGGGAATAAAGCTTTCTTT
TRBV5-8	-	-	TRBJ1-6	CASSQGHISSYNSPLHF	TGTGCCAGCAGCCAGGGACACATAAGCTCCTATAATTCACCCCTCCACTTT
TRBV7-3	-	-	TRBJ2-1	CASSLVRSGSYNEQFF	TGTGCCAGCAGCTTAGTAAGAAGCGGCTCCTACAATGAGCAGTTCTTC
TRBV5-1	-	few	TRBJ1-5	CASSLRGLDQPQHF	TGCGCCAGCAGCTTGCGGGGTTTGGATCAGCCCCAGCATTTT
TRBV28	-	-	TRBJ2-1	CASSLAPSSYNEQFF	TGTGCCAGCAGTTTAGCCCCCAGCTCCTACAATGAGCAGTTCTTC
TRBV9	-	few	TRBJ2-7	CASSLGLASSYEQYF	TGTGCCAGCAGCCTCGGACTCGCGAGCTCCTACGAGCAGTACTTC
TRBV6-2/TRBV6-3	TRBD1	-	TRBJ2-1	CASSLTLLQGNEQFF	TGTGCCAGCAGTTTAACCCTCCTACAGGGGAATGAGCAGTTCTTC
TRBV29-1	TRBD2	-	TRBJ2-3	CSVQRTPGGSLTDTQYF	TGCAGCGTTCAAAGGACCCCCGGGGGGAGCCTCACAGATACGCAGTATTTT
TRBV5-1	-	-	TRBJ1-6	CASSQYSGGNNSPLHF	TGCGCCAGCAGCCAGTACAGCGGGGGTAATAATTCACCCCTCCACTTT
TRBV19	TRBD1	-	TRBJ2-5	CASSLTGTGKETQYF	TGTGCCAGTAGTTTAACCGGGACAGGGAAAGAGACCCAGTACTTC
TRBV5-1	-	-	TRBJ2-1	CASSLAATVEQFF	TGCGCCAGCAGCTTGGCTGCGACAGTCGAGCAGTTCTTC
TRBV5-1	TRBD1	once	TRBJ1-2	CASSWAGDRPNYGYTF	TGCGCCAGCAGCTGGGCCGGGGACAGGCCCAACTATGGCTACACCTTC
TRBV5-5	TRBD2	-	TRBJ2-4	CASSPGGDPIQYF	TGTGCCAGCAGCCCGGGAGGGGATCCCATTCAGTACTTC
TRBV2	-	-	TRBJ1-5	CASSEQGNQPQHF	TGTGCCAGCAGTGAACAGGGGAATCAGCCCCAGCATTTT
TRBV27	TRBD1	-	TRBJ2-3	CASSSWTGGISTDTQYF	TGTGCCAGCAGTTCCTGGACAGGGGGAATAAGCACAGATACGCAGTATTTT
TRBV18	-	-	TRBJ2-1	CASSSRSPGMDEQFF	TGTGCCAGCTCTTCTCGCTCCCCCGGGATGGATGAGCAGTTCTTC
TRBV4-3	-	many	TRBJ1-4	CASSPQGSTNEKLFF	TGCGCCAGCAGCCCCCAGGGGTCAACTAATGAAAAACTGTTTTTT
TRBV5-4	TRBD2	-	TRBJ2-5	CASSSGTSGRQETQYF	TGTGCCAGCAGCTCCGGGACTAGCGGGAGGCAAGAGACCCAGTACTTC
TRBV19	-	-	TRBJ1-5	CASSIYPSGGTQPQHF	TGTGCCAGTAGTATCTACCCGTCGGGGGGGACCCAGCCCCAGCATTTT
TRBV7-2	-	-	TRBJ2-1	CASSLGVGSSYNEQFF	TGTGCCAGCAGCTTAGGCGTCGGGAGCTCCTACAATGAGCAGTTCTTC
TRBV7-8	TRBD1	-	TRBJ1-2	CASSFGQGDGYTF	TGTGCCAGCAGCTTCGGACAGGGGGATGGCTACACCTTC
TRBV2	-	-	TRBJ1-5	CASSEWGDGQPQHF	TGTGCCAGCAGTGAATGGGGGGATGGTCAGCCCCAGCATTTT
TRBV18	-	-	TRBJ2-2	CASSERNTGELFF	TGTGCCAGCTCCGAGCGCAACACCGGGGAGCTGTTTTTT
TRBV28	-	-	TRBJ1-6	CASSLGHNSPLHF	TGTGCCAGCAGTTTAGGCCACAATTCACCCCTCCACTTT
TRBV5-1	TRBD2	-	TRBJ2-1	CASSHGTSGRAGSYNEQFF	TGCGCCAGCTCCCACGGGACTAGCGGGAGGGCGGGCTCCTACAATGAGCAGTTCTTC
TRBV11-1	-	-	TRBJ1-4	CASSRRQSEKLFF	TGTGCCAGCAGCCGTAGACAGAGTGAAAAACTGTTTTTT
TRBV5-1	TRBD1	-	TRBJ2-3	CASSPGQFLEDTQYF	TGCGCCAGCAGCCCGGGACAGTTCCTTGAGGATACGCAGTATTTT
TRBV11-1	TRBD1	-	TRBJ2-7	CASSLDRGPEQYF	TGTGCCAGCAGCCTGGACAGGGGACCCGAGCAGTACTTC
TRBV5-4	TRBD1	-	TRBJ1-4	CASSLGTGRNEKLFF	TGTGCCAGCAGCTTGGGGACAGGGCGTAATGAAAAACTGTTTTTT
TRBV5-1	-	few	TRBJ2-7	CASSPRTVGHYEQYF	TGCGCCAGCAGCCCTAGGACAGTTGGTCACTACGAGCAGTACTTC
TRBV18	TRBD1	-	TRBJ1-1	CASSPMEGAVSEAFF	TGTGCCAGCTCACCAATGGAGGGGGCAGTGTCTGAAGCTTTCTTT
TRBV5-6	TRBD2	-	TRBJ2-1	CASSLDRGLAGTWEFF	TGTGCCAGCAGCTTGGACCGGGGACTAGCGGGCACCTGGGAGTTCTTC
TRBV6-5	TRBD2	-	TRBJ2-7	CASMLLAGGSYEQYF	TGTGCCAGCATGCTACTAGCGGGAGGCTCCTACGAGCAGTACTTC
TRBV6-5	TRBD1	-	TRBJ1-2	CASSLRGFDGYTF	TGTGCCAGCAGCCTCAGGGGGTTTGATGGCTACACCTTC
TRBV5-1	-	-	TRBJ1-1	CASSQDKMNTEAFF	TGCGCCAGCAGCCAAGACAAGATGAACACTGAAGCTTTCTTT
TRBV7-9	-	-	TRBJ2-5	CASSRAGVWETQYF	TGTGCCAGCAGCCGGGCAGGGGTTTGGGAGACCCAGTACTTC
TRBV18	-	-	TRBJ2-5	CASSPPAGRETQYF	TGTGCCAGCTCACCACCGGCAGGGCGAGAGACCCAGTACTTC